Sequencing of this TCR beta chain was carried out in a study of human T cells and chemical hapten exposure. Study-wide background: Scalp application of diphenylcyclopropenone was performed weekly in patients across the entire approximately 25-week study. Chiefly female patients presented with alopecia areata, totalis or universalis. General study results and limits: Controls had significantly fewer large CDR3 similarity clusters than were formed by expanded TCRs. Counts of TCRs above 1 in 1000 frequency stayed unchanged with DPC sensitization.

From the RACE reads, TCRdb called clonotypes with MiXCR, one entry per CDR3 protein. This sample has tens of thousands of distinct CDR3 sequences, with about 10% found just once. Time point in this sample: patch test 2, 6 weeks after DPC sensitization. Treatment denoted: therapeutic diphenylcyclopropenone sensitization with weekly scalp DPC. This clonotype was seen a handful of times. The antigen remains unidentified. With 6 bases clipped from V and 0 bases from J, the junction kept 8 bases outside the gene matches. The germline V gene has CDR1 KGHSH and CDR2 LQKENI. CDR3 size: 15 residues. The TCR originated in a woman aged 25-40 years with alopecia areata. Some clones in this sample may be carry-over from other donors' samples. This chain links TRBV18 with TRBJ2-7; 7 nucleotides match TRBD1. Here the sequenced sample was whole blood, taken in connection with sensitization to the hapten diphenylcyclopropenone (DPC). CDR3 DNA sequence: TGTGCCAGCTCCTCCACCCGGGACAGCTCCTACGAGCAGTACTTC. Encoded protein: CASSSTRDSSYEQYF.